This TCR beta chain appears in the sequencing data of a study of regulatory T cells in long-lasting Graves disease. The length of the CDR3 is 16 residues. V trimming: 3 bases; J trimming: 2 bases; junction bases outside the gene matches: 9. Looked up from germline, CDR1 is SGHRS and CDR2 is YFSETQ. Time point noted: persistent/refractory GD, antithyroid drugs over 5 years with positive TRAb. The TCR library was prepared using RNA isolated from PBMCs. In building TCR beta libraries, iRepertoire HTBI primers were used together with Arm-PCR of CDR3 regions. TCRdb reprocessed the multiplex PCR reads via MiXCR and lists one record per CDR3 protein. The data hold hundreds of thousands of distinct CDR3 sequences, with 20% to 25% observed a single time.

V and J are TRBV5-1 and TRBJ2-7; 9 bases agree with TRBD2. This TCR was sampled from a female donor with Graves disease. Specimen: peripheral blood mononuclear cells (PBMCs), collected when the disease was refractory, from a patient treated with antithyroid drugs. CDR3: CASSSPETSGTYEQYF. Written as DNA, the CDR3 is TGCGCCAGCAGCTCGCCCGAGACTAGCGGCACCTACGAGCAGTACTTC.